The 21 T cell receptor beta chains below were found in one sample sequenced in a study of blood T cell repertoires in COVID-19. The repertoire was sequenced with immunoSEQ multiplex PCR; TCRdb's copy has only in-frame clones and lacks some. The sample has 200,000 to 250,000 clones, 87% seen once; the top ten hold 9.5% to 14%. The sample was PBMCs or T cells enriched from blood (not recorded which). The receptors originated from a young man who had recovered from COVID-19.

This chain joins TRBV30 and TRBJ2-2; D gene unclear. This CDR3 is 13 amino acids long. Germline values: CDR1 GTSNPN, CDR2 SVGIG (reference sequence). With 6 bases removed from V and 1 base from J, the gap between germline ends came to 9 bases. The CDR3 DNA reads TGTGCCTGCTTCAGGTTGAACACCGGGGAGCTGTTTTTT. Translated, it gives CACFRLNTGELFF.

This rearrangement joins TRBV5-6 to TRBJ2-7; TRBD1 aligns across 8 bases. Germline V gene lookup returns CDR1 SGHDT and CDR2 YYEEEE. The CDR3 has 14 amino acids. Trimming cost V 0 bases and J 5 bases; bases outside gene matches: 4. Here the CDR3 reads CASSLDRGYNEQYF. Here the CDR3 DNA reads TGTGCCAGCAGCTTGGACAGGGGGTACAACGAGCAGTACTTC.

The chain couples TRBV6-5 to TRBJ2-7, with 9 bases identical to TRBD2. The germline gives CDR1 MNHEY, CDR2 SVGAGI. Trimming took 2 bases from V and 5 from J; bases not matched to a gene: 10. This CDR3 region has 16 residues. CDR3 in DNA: TGTGCCAGCAGTTACAGTATCAGCGGGGGGCTCAACGAGCAGTACTTC. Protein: CASSYSISGGLNEQYF.

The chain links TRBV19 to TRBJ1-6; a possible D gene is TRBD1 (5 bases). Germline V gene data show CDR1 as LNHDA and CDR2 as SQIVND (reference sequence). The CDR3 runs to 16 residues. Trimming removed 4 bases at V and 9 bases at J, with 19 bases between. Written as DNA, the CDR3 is TGTGCCAGTAGTAATTGGCGGGACCCGAAGCGTTCACCCCTCCACTTT. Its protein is CASSNWRDPKRSPLHF.

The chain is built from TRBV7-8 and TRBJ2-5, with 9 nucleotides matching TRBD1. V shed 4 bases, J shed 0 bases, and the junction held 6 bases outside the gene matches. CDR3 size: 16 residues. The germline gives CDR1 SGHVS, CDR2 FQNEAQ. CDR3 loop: CASSYRDRAYQETQYF. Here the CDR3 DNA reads TGTGCCAGCAGCTATAGGGACAGGGCGTACCAAGAGACCCAGTACTTC.

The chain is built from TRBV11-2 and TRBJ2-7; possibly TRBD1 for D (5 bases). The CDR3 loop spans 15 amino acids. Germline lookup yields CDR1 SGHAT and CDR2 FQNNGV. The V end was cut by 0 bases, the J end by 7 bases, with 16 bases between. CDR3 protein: CASSLDWGVTREQYF. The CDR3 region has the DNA TGTGCCAGCAGCTTAGATTGGGGCGTAACGAGGGAGCAGTACTTC.

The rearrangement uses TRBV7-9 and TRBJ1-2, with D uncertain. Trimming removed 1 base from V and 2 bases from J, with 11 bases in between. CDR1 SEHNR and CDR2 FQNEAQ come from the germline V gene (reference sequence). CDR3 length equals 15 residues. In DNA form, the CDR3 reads TGTGCCAGCAGCTTAGGACAAACTTTAAACTATGGCTACACCTTC. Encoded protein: CASSLGQTLNYGYTF. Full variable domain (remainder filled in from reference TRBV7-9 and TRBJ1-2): DTGVSQNPRHKITKRGQNVTFRCDPISEHNRLYWYRQTLGQGPEFLTYFQNEAQLEKSRLLSDRFSAERPKGSFSTLEIQRTEQGDSAMYLCASSLGQTLNYGYTFGSGTRLTVV.

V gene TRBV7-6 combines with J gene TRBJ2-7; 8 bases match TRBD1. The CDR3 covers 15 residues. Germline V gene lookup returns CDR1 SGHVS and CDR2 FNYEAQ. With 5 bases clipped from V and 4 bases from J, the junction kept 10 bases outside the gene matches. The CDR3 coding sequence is TGTGCCAGCAGCCTTGATGACAGGGGTGGGTACGAGCAGTACTTC. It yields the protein CASSLDDRGGYEQYF.

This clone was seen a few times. Here the CDR3 reads CASSRGTFSYEQYF. The CDR3 DNA follows: TGCGCCAGCAGCCGAGGGACTTTCTCCTACGAGCAGTACTTC. The chain couples TRBV4-1 to TRBJ2-7, with D perhaps TRBD2 (6 bases). The CDR3 is 14 residues long. Between the trimmed V and J ends, which lost 4 bases and 0 bases, there was a span of 10 bases. The germline gives CDR1 MGHRA, CDR2 YSYEKL.

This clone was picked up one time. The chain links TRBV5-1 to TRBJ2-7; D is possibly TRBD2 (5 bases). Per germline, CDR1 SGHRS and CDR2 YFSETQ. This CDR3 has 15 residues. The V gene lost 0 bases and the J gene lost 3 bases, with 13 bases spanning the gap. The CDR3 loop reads CASSLDVARNYEQYF. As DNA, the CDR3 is TGCGCCAGCAGCTTGGACGTAGCGCGAAACTACGAGCAGTACTTC.

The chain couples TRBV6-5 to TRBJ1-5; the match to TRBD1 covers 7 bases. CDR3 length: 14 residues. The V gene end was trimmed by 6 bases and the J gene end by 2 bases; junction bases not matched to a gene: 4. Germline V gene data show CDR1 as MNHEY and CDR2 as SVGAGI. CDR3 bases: TGTGCCAGCAGCTCGGGACAGCGCAATCAGCCCCAGCATTTT. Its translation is CASSSGQRNQPQHF.

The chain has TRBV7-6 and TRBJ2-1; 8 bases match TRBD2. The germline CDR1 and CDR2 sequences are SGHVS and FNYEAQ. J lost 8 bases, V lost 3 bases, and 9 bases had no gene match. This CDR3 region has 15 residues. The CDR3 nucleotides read TGTGCCAGCAGCTTCTCGGGGACTAGTGGGCATGAGCAGTTCTTC. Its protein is CASSFSGTSGHEQFF.

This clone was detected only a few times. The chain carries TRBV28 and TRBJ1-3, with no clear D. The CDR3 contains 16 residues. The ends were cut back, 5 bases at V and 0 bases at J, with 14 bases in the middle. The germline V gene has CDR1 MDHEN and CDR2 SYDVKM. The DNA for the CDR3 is TGTGCCAGCAGTCCAGGAGGACGGGTCTCTGGAAACACCATATATTTT. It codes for CASSPGGRVSGNTIYF.

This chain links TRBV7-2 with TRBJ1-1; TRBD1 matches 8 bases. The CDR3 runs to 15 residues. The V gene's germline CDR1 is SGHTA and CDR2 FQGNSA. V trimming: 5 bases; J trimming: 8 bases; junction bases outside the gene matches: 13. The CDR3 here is CASSRGTAGGGEAFF. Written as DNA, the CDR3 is TGTGCCAGCAGCCGTGGGACCGCAGGGGGCGGGGAAGCTTTCTTT.

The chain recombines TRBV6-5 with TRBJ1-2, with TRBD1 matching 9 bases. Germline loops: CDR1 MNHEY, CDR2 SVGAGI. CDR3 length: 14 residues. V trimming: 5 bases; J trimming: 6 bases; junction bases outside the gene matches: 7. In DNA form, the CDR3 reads TGTGCCAGCAGTCGGACAGGGGAGCGGAATGGCTACACCTTC. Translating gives CASSRTGERNGYTF.

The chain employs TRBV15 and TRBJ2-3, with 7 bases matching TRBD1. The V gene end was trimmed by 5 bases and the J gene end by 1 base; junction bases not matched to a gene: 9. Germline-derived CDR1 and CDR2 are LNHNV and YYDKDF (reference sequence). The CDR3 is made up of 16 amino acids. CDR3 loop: CATSRLQGVGTDTQYF. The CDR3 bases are TGTGCCACCAGCCGACTCCAGGGGGTCGGCACAGATACGCAGTATTTT. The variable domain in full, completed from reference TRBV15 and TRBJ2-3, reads DAMVIQNPRYQVTQFGKPVTLSCSQTLNHNVMYWYQQKSSQAPKLLFHYYDKDFNNEADTPDNFQSRRPNTSFCFLDIRSPGLGDTAMYLCATSRLQGVGTDTQYFGPGTRLTVL.

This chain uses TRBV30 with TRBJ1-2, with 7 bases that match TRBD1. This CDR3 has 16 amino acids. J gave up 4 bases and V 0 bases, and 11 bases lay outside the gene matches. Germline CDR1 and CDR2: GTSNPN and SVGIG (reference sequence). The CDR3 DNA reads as TGTGCCTGGAGTGTACCAGCCACCGGGACAGTCTATGGCTACACCTTC. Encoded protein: CAWSVPATGTVYGYTF. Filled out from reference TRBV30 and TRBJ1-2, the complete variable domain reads SQTIHQWPATLVQPVGSPLSLECTVEGTSNPNLYWYRQAAGRGLQLLFYSVGIGQISSEVPQNLSASRPQDRQFILSSKKLLLSDSGFYLCAWSVPATGTVYGYTFGSGTRLTVV.

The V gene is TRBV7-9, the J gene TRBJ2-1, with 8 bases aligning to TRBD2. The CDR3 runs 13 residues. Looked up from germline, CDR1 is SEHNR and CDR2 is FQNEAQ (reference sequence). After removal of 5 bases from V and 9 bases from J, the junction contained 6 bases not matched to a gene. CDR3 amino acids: CASSAGTRIEQFF. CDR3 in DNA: TGTGCCAGCAGCGCAGGGACTAGGATTGAGCAGTTCTTC. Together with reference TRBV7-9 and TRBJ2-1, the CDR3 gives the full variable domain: DTGVSQNPRHKITKRGQNVTFRCDPISEHNRLYWYRQTLGQGPEFLTYFQNEAQLEKSRLLSDRFSAERPKGSFSTLEIQRTEQGDSAMYLCASSAGTRIEQFFGPGTRLTVL.

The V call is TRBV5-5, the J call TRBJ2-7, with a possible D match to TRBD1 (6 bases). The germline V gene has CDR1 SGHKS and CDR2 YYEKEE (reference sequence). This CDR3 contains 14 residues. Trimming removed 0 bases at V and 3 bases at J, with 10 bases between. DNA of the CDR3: TGTGCCAGCAGCTTGGGGACAGAGATCTACGAGCAGTACTTC. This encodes CASSLGTEIYEQYF.

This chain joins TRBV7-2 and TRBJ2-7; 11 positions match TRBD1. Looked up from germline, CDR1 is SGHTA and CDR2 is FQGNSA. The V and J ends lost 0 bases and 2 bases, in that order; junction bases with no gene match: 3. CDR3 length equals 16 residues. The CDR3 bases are TGTGCCAGCAGCTTAGCCGGGACAGGGGGTACCTACGAGCAGTACTTC. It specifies CASSLAGTGGTYEQYF.

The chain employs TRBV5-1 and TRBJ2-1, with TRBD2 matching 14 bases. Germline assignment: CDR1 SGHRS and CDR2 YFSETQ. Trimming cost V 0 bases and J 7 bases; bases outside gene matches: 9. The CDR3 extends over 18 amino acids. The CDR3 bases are TGCGCCAGCAGCTTGGTGGTAGGCGGACTAGCGGGAGGAAATGAGCAGTTCTTC. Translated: CASSLVVGGLAGGNEQFF. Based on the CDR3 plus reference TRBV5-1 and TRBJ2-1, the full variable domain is KAGVTQTPRYLIKTRGQQVTLSCSPISGHRSVSWYQQTPGQGLQFLFEYFSETQRNKGNFPGRFSGRQFSNSRSEMNVSTLELGDSALYLCASSLVVGGLAGGNEQFFGPGTRLTVL.